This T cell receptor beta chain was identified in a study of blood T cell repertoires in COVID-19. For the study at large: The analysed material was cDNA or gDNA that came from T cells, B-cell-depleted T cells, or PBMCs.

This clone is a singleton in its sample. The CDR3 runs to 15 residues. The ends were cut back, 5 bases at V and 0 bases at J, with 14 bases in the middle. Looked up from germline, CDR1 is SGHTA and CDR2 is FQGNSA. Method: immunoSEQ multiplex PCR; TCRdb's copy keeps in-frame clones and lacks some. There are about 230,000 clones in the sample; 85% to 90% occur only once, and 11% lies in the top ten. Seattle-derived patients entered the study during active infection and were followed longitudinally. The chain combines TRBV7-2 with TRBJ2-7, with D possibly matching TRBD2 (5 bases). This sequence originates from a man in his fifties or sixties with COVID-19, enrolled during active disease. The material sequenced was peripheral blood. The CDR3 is CASSQGWAGSYEQYF. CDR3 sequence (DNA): TGTGCCAGCAGCCAAGGGTGGGCGGGCTCCTACGAGCAGTACTTC.